The subject of this entry is one T cell receptor (beta chain). Its target is unknown. Germline V gene sequence: CDR1 MNHNS, CDR2 SASEGT. The V segment lost 7 bases and the J segment 4 bases; nucleotides outside the gene matches: 3. This CDR3 is 13 amino acids long. This entry comes from a study of vaccination and CD4 T cells after COVID-19. Treatment denoted: approximately nine-day PBMC culture with coronavirus spike peptide pools or control peptides (ViraFEST assay). The Oncomine TCR Beta short-read assay sequenced DNA from cultured CD4+ T cells. TCRdb reprocessed the PCR reads with MiXCR, giving one entry per CDR3 protein. The repertoire holds 20,000 to 30,000 distinct CDR3 sequences, roughly 65% seen once, with about 22% in the top ten.

The gene calls are TRBV6-1 and TRBJ2-1; 8 bases map to TRBD1. The clonotype originates from a human donor who received a COVID-19 vaccine. The starting material was CD4+ T cells from blood, cultured in vitro, obtained after SARS-CoV-2 vaccination. CDR3: CASKGQGYNEQFF. DNA of the CDR3: TGTGCCAGCAAAGGACAGGGTTACAATGAGCAGTTCTTC.